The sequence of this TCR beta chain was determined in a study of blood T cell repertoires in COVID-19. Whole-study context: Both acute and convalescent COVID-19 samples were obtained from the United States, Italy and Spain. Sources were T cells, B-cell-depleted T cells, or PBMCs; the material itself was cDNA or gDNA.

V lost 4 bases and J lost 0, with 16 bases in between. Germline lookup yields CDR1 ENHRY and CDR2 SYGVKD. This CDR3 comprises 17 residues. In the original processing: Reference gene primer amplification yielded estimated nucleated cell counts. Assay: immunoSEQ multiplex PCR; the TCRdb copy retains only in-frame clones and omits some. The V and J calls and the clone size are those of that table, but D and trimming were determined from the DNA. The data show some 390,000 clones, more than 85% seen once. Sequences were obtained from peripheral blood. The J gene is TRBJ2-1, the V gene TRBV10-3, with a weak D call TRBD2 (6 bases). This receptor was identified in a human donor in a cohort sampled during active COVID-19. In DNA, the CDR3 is TGTGCCATCAGTGGCGCGGAGGAGGGGAGCTCCTACAATGAGCAGTTCTTC. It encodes CAISGAEEGSSYNEQFF.